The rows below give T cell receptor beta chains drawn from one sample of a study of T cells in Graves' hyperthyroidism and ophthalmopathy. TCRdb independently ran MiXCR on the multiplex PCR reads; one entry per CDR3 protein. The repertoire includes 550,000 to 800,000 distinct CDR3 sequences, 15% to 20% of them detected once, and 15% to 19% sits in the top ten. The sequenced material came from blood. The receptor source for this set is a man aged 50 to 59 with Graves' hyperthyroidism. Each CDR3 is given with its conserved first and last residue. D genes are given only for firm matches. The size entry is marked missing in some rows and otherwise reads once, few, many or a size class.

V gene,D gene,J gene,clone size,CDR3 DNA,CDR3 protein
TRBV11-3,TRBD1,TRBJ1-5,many,TGTGCCAACTCCGGGACAGGAGATAATCGGCCCCAGCATTTT,CANSGTGDNRPQHF
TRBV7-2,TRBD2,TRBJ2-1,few,TGTGCCAGCAGCTTTCAGCGGGAGGGCCGCGAGCAGTTCTTC,CASSFQREGREQFF
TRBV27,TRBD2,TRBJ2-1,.,TGTGCCAGCAGTGAGTTTAGCGGGAGCTCCTACAATGAGCAGTTCTTC,CASSEFSGSSYNEQFF
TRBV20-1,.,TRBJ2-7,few,TGCAGTGCTAGTCAGCCTTCCGACTACGAGCAGTACTTC,CSASQPSDYEQYF
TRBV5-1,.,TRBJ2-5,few,TGCGCCAGCAGCTCGCTTGCGCAAGAGACCCAGTACTTC,CASSSLAQETQYF
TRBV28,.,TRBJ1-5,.,TGTGCCAGCAGGTTCCGGATCCTGGGGCCCCAGCATTTT,CASRFRILGPQHF
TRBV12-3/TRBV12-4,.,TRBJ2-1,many,TGTGCCAGCAGTTCGACACAGAGCTCCTACAATGAGCAGTTCTTC,CASSSTQSSYNEQFF
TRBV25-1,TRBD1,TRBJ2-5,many,TGTGCCAGCAGTAAACGGACAGGCCAAGAGACCCAGTACTTC,CASSKRTGQETQYF
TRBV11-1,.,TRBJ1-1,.,TGTGCCAGCAGCAACAGACATGGGAACACTGAAGCTTTCTTT,CASSNRHGNTEAFF
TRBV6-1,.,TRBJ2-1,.,TGTGCCAGCAGTTTCGTCCCGGGAGTACCTAGTGAGCAGTTCTTC,CASSFVPGVPSEQFF
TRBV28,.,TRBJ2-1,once,TGTGCCAGCACCTCCCTCTCAGGGAAATACAATGAGCAGTTCTTC,CASTSLSGKYNEQFF
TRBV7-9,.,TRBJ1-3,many,TGTGCCAGCAGCTACACCGGGACATCTTCTGGAAACACCATATATTTT,CASSYTGTSSGNTIYF
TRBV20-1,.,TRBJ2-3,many,TGCAGTGCTAGGAGGGATGGCACAGATACGCAGTATTTT,CSARRDGTDTQYF
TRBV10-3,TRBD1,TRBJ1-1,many,TGTGCCATCAGGAACCAACAGGGGATGAACACTGAAGCTTTCTTT,CAIRNQQGMNTEAFF
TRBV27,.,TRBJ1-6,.,TGTGCCAGCAGTTCCCAATCAGGGACGAGCTCCTATAATTCACCCCTCCACTTT,CASSSQSGTSSYNSPLHF
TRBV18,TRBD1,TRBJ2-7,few,TGTGCCAGCTCACCACCTTGGACAGGGGGCGACGAGCAGTACTTC,CASSPPWTGGDEQYF
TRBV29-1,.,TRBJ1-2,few,TGCAGCGCCCCGGGATCTAACTATGGCTACACCTTC,CSAPGSNYGYTF
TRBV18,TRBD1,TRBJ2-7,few,TGTGCCAGCTCACCACCGGACAGGGGGCTCTACGAGCAGTACTTC,CASSPPDRGLYEQYF
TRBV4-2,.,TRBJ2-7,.,TGTGCCAGCAGCCAAGGGGTTTGGACGACAGGCTCCTACGAGCAGTACTTC,CASSQGVWTTGSYEQYF
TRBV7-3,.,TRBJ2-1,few,TGTGCCAGCAGCTTCGCATGGGGGGCTAGTGGGAGCGGCCCAAATGAGCAGTTCTTC,CASSFAWGASGSGPNEQFF
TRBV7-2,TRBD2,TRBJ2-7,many,TGTGCCAGCAGCCAAACGACTAGCGGGAACTACGAGCAGTACTTC,CASSQTTSGNYEQYF
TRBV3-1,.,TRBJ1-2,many,TGTGCCAGCAGCCAAGAGCGAATCCGTGGCTACACCTTC,CASSQERIRGYTF
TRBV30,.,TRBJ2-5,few,TGTGCCTGGAACGGCGAAAAGGGGCGCGGGGAGACCCAGTACTTC,CAWNGEKGRGETQYF
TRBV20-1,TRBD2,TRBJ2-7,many,TGCAGTGCTGATAGGACTAGCGGGATTTACGAGCAGTACTTC,CSADRTSGIYEQYF
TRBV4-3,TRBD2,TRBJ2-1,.,TGCGCCAGCAGTCCTTATAGCGGGTTCCCCTCCTACAATGAGCAGTTCTTC,CASSPYSGFPSYNEQFF
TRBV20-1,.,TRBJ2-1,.,TGCAGTGCTAGAGATTCGGGCATTGGGGGCAATGAGCAGTTCTTC,CSARDSGIGGNEQFF
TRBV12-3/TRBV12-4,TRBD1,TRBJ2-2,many,TGTGCCAGCAGTTTCGCAGGGGGCTACGGGGAGCTGTTTTTT,CASSFAGGYGELFF
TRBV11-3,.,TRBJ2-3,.,TGTGCCAGCAGTAGGGACTCCAAGGGTGCGGTGAGCCCCACAGATACGCAGTATTTT,CASSRDSKGAVSPTDTQYF
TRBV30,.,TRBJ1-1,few,TGTGCCTGGAGATGGGGGAACACTGAAGCTTTCTTT,CAWRWGNTEAFF
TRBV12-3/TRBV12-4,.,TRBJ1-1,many,TGTGCCAGCAGTCCCTCGGGAGCTGAAGCTTTCTTT,CASSPSGAEAFF
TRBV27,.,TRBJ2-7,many,TGTGCCAGCAGTTTAAAGGAAAGTGGAGAGCAGTACTTC,CASSLKESGEQYF
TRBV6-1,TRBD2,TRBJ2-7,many,TGTGCCAGCAGTGAAGCGGGGGGGGTGAGGTACGAGCAGTACTTC,CASSEAGGVRYEQYF
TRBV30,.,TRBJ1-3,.,TGTGCCTGGAGTGTTGGGACCTCTGGAAACACCATATATTTT,CAWSVGTSGNTIYF
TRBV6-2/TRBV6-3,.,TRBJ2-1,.,TGTGCCAGCAGTTATGGCCCGGGGAGGAGGGTCTTCGGTCCACAGTTCTTC,CASSYGPGRRVFGPQFF
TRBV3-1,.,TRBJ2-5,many,TGTGCCAGCAGCCAAGACCCTTTCGCGGCAGGCGAGGAGACCCAGTACTTC,CASSQDPFAAGEETQYF
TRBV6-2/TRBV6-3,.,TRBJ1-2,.,TGTGCCAGCAGCGCTCTCTGGGGCTACACCTTC,CASSALWGYTF
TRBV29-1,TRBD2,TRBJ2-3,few,TGCAGCGTCACTAGCGGGAGTCCGTCAGATACGCAGTATTTT,CSVTSGSPSDTQYF
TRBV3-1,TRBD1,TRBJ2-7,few,TGTGCCAGCTCGGGACAGATCTACGAGCAGTACTTC,CASSGQIYEQYF
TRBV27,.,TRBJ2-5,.,TGTGCCAGCAGAACCCAAGCGGCTCAAGAGACCCAGTACTTC,CASRTQAAQETQYF
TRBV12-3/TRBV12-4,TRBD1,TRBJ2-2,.,TGTGCCAGCACTCGGGACAGAACGAACACCGGGGAGCTGTTTTTT,CASTRDRTNTGELFF
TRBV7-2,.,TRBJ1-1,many,TGTGCCAGCAGCATTATGGCGGACACTGAAGCTTTCTTT,CASSIMADTEAFF
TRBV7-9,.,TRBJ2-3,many,TGTGCCAGCAGCTCAACTAGCAGGGCAGATACGCAGTATTTT,CASSSTSRADTQYF
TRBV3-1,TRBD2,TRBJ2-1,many,TGTGCCAGCAGCCAAGACCCGGGGGGGTACAATGAGCAGTTCTTC,CASSQDPGGYNEQFF
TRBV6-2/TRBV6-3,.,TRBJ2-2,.,TGTGCCAGCAGTTACTCCGGAACCGGGGAGCTGTTTTTT,CASSYSGTGELFF
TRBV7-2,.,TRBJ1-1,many,TGTGCCAGCAGCCCTTGGACCCTCGGGACTGAAGCTTTCTTT,CASSPWTLGTEAFF
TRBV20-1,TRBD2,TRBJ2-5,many,TGCAGTGCTAGAGATGGGGAGGGGTGGACCCAGTACTTC,CSARDGEGWTQYF
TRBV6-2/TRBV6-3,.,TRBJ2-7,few,TGTGCCAGCAGTTTCTCCATAGACCGGGACCCGGCCTACGAGCAGTACTTC,CASSFSIDRDPAYEQYF
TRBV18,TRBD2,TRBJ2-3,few,TGTGCCAGCTCCTATAGCGGGAGGGCCCCCTCCACAGATACGCAGTATTTT,CASSYSGRAPSTDTQYF
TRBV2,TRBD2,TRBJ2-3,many,TGTGCCAGCAGTCTAAATAGCGGGATCGGCACAGATACGCAGTATTTT,CASSLNSGIGTDTQYF
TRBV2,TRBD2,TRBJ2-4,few,TGTGCCAGCAAGGGGCTAGCGGGAAACATTCAGTACTTC,CASKGLAGNIQYF